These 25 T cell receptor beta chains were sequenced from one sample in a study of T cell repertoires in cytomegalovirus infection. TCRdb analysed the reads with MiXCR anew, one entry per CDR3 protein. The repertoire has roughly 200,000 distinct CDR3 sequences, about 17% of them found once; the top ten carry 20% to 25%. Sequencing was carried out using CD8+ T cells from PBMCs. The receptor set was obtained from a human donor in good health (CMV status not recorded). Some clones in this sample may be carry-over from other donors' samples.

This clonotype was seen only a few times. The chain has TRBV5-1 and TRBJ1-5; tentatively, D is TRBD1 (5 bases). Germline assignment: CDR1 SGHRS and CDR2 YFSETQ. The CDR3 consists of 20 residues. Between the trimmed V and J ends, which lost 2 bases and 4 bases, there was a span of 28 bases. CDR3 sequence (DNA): TGCGCCAGCAGCTTACTATCCGGGACCCTAGCGGGGAGAGAGAATCAGCCCCAGCATTTT. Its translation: CASSLLSGTLAGRENQPQHF. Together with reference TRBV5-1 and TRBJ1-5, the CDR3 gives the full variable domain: KAGVTQTPRYLIKTRGQQVTLSCSPISGHRSVSWYQQTPGQGLQFLFEYFSETQRNKGNFPGRFSGRQFSNSRSEMNVSTLELGDSALYLCASSLLSGTLAGRENQPQHFGDGTRLSIL.

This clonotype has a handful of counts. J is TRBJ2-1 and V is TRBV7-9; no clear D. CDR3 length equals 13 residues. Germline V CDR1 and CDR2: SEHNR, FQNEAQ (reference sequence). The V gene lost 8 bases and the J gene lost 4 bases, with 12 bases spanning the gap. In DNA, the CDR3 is TGTGCCAGCGAGCTTGGTAGATACAATGAGCAGTTCTTC. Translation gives CASELGRYNEQFF. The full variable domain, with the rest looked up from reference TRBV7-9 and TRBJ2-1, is DTGVSQNPRHKITKRGQNVTFRCDPISEHNRLYWYRQTLGQGPEFLTYFQNEAQLEKSRLLSDRFSAERPKGSFSTLEIQRTEQGDSAMYLCASELGRYNEQFFGPGTRLTVL.

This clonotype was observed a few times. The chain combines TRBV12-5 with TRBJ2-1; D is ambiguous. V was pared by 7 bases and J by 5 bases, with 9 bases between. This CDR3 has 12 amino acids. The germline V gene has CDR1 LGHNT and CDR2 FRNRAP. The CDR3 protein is CASAYVHNEQFF. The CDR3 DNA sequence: TGTGCTAGTGCCTATGTCCACAATGAGCAGTTCTTC.

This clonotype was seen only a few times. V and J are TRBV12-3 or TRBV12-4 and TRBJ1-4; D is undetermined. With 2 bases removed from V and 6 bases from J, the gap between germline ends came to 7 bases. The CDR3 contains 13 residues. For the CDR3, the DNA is TGTGCCAGCAGTTTATCCGGTTATGAAAAACTGTTTTTT. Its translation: CASSLSGYEKLFF.

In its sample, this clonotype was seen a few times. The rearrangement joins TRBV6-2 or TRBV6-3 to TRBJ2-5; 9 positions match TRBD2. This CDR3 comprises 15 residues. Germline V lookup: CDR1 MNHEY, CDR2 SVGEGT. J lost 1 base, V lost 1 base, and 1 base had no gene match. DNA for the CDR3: TGTGCCAGCAGTTACTTGACTAGCGGCCAAGAGACCCAGTACTTC. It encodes CASSYLTSGQETQYF.

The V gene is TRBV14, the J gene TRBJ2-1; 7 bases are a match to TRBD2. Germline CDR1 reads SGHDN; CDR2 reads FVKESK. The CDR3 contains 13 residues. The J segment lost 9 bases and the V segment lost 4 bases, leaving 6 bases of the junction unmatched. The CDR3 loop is CASSPLSGPEQFF. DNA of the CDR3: TGTGCCAGCAGCCCACTTAGCGGGCCTGAGCAGTTCTTC. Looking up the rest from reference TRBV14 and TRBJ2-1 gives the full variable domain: EAGVTQFPSHSVIEKGQTVTLRCDPISGHDNLYWYRRVMGKEIKFLLHFVKESKQDESGMPNNRFLAERTGGTYSTLKVQPAELEDSGVYFCASSPLSGPEQFFGPGTRLTVL.

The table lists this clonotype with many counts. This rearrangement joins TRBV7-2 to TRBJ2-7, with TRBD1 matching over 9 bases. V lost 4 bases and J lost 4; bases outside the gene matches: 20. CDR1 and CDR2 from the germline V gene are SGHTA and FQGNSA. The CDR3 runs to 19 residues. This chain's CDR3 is CASSSPGQGAYSHQYEQYF. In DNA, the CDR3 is TGTGCCAGCAGCTCGCCGGGACAGGGAGCATACTCACATCAGTACGAGCAGTACTTC.

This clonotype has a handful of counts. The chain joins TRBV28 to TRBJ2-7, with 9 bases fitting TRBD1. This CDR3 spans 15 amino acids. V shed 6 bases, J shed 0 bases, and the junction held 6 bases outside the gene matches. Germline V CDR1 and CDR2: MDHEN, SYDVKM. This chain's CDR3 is CASRDRDRDSYEQYF. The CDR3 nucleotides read TGTGCCAGCAGAGATCGGGACAGGGACTCCTACGAGCAGTACTTC.

CDR3 loop: CASSPPGRSYEQYF. The CDR3, as DNA: TGTGCCAGCAGCCCCCCCGGACGGTCCTACGAGCAGTACTTC. The V call is TRBV7-2, the J call TRBJ2-7; D uncertain. The V gene's germline CDR1 is SGHTA and CDR2 FQGNSA. The CDR3 covers 14 residues. V shed 5 bases and J shed 1 base, with 12 bases lying between them.

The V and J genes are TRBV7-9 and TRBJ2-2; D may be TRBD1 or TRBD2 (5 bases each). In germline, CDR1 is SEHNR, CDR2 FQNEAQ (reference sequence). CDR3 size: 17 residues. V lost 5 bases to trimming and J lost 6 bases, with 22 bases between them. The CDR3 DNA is TGTGCCAGCAGCGACCACGGGGCACGGGCAACCCCCGGGGAGCTGTTTTTT. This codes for CASSDHGARATPGELFF.

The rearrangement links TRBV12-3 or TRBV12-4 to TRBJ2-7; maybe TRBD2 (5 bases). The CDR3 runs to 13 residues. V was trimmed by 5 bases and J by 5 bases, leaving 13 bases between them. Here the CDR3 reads CASSAPGSHEQYF. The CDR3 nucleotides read TGTGCCAGCAGTGCCCCGGGGTCCCACGAGCAGTACTTC.

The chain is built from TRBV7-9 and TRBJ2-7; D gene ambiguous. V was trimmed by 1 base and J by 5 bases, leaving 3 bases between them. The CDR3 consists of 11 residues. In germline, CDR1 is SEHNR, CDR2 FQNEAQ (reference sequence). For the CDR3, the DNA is TGTGCCAGCAGCTTAGGGGACGAGCAGTACTTC. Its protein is CASSLGDEQYF.

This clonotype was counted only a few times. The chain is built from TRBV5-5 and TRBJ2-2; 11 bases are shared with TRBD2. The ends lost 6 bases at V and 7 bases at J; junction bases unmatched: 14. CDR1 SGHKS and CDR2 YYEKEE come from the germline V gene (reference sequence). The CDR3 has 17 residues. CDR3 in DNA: TGTGCCAGCAACGATGGTAGCGGGGGGGCCGGGAGCGGGGAGCTGTTTTTT. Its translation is CASNDGSGGAGSGELFF.

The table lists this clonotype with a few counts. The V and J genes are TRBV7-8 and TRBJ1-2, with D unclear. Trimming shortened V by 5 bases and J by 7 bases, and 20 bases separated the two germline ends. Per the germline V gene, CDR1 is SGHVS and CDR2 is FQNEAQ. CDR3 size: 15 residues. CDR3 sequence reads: CASSPNTAILSGYTF. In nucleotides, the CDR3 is TGTGCCAGCAGCCCCAACACGGCCATCCTGAGTGGCTACACCTTC. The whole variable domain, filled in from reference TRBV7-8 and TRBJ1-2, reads GAGVSQSPRYKVAKRGQDVALRCDPISGHVSLFWYQQALGQGPEFLTYFQNEAQLDKSGLPSDRFFAERPEGSVSTLKIQRTQQEDSAVYLCASSPNTAILSGYTFGSGTRLTVV.

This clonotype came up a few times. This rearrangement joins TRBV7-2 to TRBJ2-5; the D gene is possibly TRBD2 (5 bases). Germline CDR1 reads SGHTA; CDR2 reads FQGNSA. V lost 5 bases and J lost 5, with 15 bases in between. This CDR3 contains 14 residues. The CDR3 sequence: CASSPVISGETQYF. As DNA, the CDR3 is TGTGCCAGCAGCCCCGTAATTTCGGGGGAGACCCAGTACTTC. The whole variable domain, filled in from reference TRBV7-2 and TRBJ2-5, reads GAGVSQSPSNKVTEKGKDVELRCDPISGHTALYWYRQSLGQGLEFLIYFQGNSAPDKSGLPSDRFSAERTGGSVSTLTIQRTQQEDSAVYLCASSPVISGETQYFGPGTRLLVL.

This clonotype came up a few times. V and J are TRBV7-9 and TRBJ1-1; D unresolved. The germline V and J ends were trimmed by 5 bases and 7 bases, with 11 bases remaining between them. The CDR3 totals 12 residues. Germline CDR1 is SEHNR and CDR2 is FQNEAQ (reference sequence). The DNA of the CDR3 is TGTGCCAGCAGCGTGCCCGGATTTGAAGCTTTCTTT. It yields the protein CASSVPGFEAFF. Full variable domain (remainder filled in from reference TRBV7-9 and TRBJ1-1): DTGVSQNPRHKITKRGQNVTFRCDPISEHNRLYWYRQTLGQGPEFLTYFQNEAQLEKSRLLSDRFSAERPKGSFSTLEIQRTEQGDSAMYLCASSVPGFEAFFGQGTRLTVV.

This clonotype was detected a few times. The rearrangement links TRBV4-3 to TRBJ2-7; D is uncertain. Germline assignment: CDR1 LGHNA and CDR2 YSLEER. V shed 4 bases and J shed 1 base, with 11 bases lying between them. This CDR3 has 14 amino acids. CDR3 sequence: CASSPGRISYEQYF. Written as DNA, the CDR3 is TGCGCCAGCAGCCCAGGACGAATTTCCTACGAGCAGTACTTC.

CDR3 sequence reads: CASSLVALSTGYVKNYGYTF. The DNA for the CDR3 is TGTGCCAGCAGCTTAGTTGCCCTCTCGACAGGATATGTAAAGAACTATGGCTACACCTTC. The chain carries TRBV7-8 and TRBJ1-2; D perhaps matches TRBD1 (6 bases). This CDR3 has 20 residues. Germline V lookup: CDR1 SGHVS, CDR2 FQNEAQ. The V gene lost 1 base and the J gene lost 2 bases, with 26 bases spanning the gap.

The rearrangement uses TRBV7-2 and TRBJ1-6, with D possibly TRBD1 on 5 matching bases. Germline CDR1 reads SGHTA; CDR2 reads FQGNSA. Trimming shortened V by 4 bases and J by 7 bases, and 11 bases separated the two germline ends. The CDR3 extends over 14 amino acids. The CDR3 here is CASSSSDNNSPLHF. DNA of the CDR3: TGTGCCAGCAGCTCTTCGGACAACAATTCACCCCTCCACTTT.

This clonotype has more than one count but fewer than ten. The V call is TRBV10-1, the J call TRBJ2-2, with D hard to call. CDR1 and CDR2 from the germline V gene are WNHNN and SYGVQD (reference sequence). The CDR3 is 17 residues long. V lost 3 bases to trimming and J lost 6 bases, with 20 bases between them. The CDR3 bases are TGCGCCAGCAGTGATCTAAAACAATCCTCTAAACCCGGGGAGCTGTTTTTT. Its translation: CASSDLKQSSKPGELFF.

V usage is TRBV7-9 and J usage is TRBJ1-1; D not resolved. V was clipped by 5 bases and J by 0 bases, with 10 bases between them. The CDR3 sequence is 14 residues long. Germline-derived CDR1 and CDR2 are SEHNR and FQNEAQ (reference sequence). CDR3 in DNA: TGTGCCAGCAGCCCCCCAGTCTTGAACACTGAAGCTTTCTTT. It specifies CASSPPVLNTEAFF.

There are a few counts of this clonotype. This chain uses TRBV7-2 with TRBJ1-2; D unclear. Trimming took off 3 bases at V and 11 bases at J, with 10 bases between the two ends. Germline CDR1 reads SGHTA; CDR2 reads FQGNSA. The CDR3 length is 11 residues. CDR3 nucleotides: TGTGCCAGCAGCTTTGGAGGCGCGTACACCTTC. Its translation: CASSFGGAYTF.

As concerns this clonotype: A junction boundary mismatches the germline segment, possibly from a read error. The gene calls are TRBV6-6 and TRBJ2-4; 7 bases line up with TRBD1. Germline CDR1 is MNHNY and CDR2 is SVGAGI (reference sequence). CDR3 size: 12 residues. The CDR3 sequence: CASSTGTVGWHF. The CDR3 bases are TGTGCCAGTAGCACCGGGACAGTCGGGTGGCACTTC.

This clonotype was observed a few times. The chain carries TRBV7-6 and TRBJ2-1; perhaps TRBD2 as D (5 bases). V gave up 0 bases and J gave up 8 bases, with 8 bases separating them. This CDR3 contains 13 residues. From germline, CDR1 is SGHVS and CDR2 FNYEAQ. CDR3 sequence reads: CASSLAWGDEQFF. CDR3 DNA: TGTGCCAGCAGCTTAGCGTGGGGAGATGAGCAGTTCTTC.

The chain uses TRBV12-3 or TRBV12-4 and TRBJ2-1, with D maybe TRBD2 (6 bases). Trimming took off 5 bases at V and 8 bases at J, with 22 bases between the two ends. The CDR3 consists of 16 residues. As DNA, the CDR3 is TGTGCCAGCAGTCCTCATAGGGGCGGGGAGGTATATGAGCAGTTCTTC. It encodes CASSPHRGGEVYEQFF.